This T cell receptor beta chain was documented in a study of control samples from healthy donors and cancer patients. This clone was detected only once. TCRdb keeps only in-frame clones here, not all; method: immunoSEQ multiplex PCR. The sample has tens of thousands of clones; 80% to 95% are singletons. This CDR3 has 18 residues. V gave up 1 base and J gave up 3 bases; unmatched junction bases: 11. Germline loops: CDR1 LNHNV, CDR2 YYDKDF (reference sequence). The receptor comes from a middle-aged woman with head and neck cancer. V usage is TRBV15 and J usage is TRBJ2-3; 9 nucleotides agree with TRBD2. The sequenced sample was PBMCs. CDR3 loop: CATSRGAGGRVGTDTQYF. CDR3 bases: TGTGCCACCAGCAGAGGGGCGGGAGGGCGCGTCGGGACAGATACGCAGTATTTT.